This TCR beta chain was sequenced during a study of T-cell memory formation after mild COVID-19. Study-wide results and caveats: Contracting CD4+ clones lay largely in CM and EM, with CD8+ ones residing in EMRA. In pre-infection memory, a portion of responding clones appeared, which suggested that cross-reactive memory joined.

Of note for this clonotype: Its antigen is still unknown.

Per germline, CDR1 MNHEY and CDR2 SVGAGI. V lost 6 bases, J lost 6 bases, and 11 bases lay in between. The CDR3 runs to 12 residues. TCRalpha and TCRbeta libraries used 5'RACE with constant-segment primers and UMIs. One entry per CDR3 protein, called by TCRdb with MiXCR from the 5' RACE reads. The table includes 560,000 or so distinct CDR3 sequences, 17% detected once. The TCR originated in an adult woman who had mild COVID-19 (a few samples of this study predate the infection). Cell type and time point are not known. The chain recombines TRBV6-5 with TRBJ1-2; maybe TRBD1 (6 bases). Sequenced: PBMCs or a T cell subset sorted from them (not recorded which). CDR3 nucleotide sequence: TGTGCCAGCAGCACAGGGTCGGATGGCTACACCTTC. Translation: CASSTGSDGYTF.